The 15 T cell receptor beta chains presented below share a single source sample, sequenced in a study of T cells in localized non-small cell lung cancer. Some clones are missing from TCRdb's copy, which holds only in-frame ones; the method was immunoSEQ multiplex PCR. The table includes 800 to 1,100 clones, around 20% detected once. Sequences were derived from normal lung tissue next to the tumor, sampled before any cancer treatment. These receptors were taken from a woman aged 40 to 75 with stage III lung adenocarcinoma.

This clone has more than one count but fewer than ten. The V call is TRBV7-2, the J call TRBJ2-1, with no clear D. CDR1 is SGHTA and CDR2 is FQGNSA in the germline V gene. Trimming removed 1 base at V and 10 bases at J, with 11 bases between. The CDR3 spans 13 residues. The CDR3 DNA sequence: TGTGCCAGCAGCTTAGGATTAGAGGAGGAGCAGTTCTTC. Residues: CASSLGLEEEQFF.

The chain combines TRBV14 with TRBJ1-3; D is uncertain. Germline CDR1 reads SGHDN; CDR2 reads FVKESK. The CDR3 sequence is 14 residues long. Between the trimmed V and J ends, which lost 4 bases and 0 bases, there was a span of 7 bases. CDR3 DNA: TGTGCCAGCAGCCCGGCCTTCTCTGGAAACACCATATATTTT. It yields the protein CASSPAFSGNTIYF.

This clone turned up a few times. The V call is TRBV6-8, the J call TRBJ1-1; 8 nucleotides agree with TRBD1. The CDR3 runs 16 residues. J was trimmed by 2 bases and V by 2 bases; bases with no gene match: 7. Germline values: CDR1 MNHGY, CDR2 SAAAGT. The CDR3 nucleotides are TGTGCCAGCAGTTACCTTCCCGGACAGGGTAACACTGAAGCTTTCTTT. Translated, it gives CASSYLPGQGNTEAFF.

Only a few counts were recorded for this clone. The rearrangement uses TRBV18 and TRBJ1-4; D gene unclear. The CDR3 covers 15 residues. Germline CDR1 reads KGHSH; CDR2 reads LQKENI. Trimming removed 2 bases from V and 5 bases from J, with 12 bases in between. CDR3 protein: CASSPSAGRNEKLFF. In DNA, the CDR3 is TGTGCCAGCTCACCATCCGCGGGGAGGAATGAAAAACTGTTTTTT.

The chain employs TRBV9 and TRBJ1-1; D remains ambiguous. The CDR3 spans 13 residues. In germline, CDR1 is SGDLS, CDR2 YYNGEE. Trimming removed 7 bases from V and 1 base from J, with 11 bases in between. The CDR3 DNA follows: TGTGCCAGCCATGAGCTCGAGAACACTGAAGCTTTCTTT. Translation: CASHELENTEAFF.

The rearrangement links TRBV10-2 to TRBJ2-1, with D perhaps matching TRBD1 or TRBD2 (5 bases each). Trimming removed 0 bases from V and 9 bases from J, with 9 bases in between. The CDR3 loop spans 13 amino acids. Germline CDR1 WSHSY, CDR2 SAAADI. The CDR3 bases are TGCGCCAGCAGTGAGTCGAGGGGTAGTGAGCAGTTCTTC. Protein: CASSESRGSEQFF.

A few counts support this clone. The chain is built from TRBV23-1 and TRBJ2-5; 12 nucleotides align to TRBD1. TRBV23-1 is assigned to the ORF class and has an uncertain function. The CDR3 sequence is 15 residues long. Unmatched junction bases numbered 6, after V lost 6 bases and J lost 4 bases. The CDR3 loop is CASSQGGQGAETQYF. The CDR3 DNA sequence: TGCGCCAGCAGCCAAGGGGGACAGGGGGCAGAGACCCAGTACTTC.

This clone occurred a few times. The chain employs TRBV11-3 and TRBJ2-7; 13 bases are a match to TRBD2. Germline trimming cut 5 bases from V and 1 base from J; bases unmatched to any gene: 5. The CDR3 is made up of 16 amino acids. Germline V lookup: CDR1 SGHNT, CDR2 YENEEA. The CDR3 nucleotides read TGTGCCAGCAGCAATGGACTAGCGGGAGAATCCTACGAGCAGTACTTC. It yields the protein CASSNGLAGESYEQYF. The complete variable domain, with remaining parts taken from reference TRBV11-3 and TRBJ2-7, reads EAGVVQSPRYKIIEKKQPVAFWCNPISGHNTLYWYLQNLGQGPELLIRYENEEAVDDSQLPKDRFSAERLKGVDSTLKIQPAELGDSAVYLCASSNGLAGESYEQYFGPGTRLTVT.

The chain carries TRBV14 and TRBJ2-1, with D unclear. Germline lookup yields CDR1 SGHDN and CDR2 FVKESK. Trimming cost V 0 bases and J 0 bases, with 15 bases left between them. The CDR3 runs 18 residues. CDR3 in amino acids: CASSQEVRALGSYNEQFF. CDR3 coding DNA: TGTGCCAGCAGCCAAGAAGTTAGGGCACTCGGCTCCTACAATGAGCAGTTCTTC.

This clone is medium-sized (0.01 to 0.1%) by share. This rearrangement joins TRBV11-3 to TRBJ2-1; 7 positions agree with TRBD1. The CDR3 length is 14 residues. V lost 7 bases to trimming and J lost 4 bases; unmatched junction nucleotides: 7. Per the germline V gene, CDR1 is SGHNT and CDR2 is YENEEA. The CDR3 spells CASTESGQYNEQFF. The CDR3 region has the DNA TGTGCCAGCACCGAGTCGGGACAGTACAATGAGCAGTTCTTC.

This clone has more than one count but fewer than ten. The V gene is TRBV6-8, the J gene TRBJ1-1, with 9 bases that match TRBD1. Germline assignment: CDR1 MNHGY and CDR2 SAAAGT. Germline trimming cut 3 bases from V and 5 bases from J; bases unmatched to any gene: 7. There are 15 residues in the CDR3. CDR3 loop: CASSYPGQGITEAFF. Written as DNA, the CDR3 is TGTGCCAGCAGTTATCCCGGACAGGGGATAACTGAAGCTTTCTTT.

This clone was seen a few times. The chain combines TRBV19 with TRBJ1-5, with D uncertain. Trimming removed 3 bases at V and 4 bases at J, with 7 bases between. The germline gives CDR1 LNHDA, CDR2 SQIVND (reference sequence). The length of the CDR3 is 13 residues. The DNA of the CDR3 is TGTGCCAGTAGTATCGTAGGAAATCAGCCCCAGCATTTT. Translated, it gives CASSIVGNQPQHF.

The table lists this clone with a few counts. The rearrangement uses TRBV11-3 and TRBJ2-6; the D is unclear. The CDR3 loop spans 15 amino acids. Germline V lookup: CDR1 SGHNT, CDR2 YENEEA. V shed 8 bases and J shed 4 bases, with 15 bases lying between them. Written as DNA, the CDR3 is TGTGCCAGCTCAAAGGGCGGATTCGGGGCCAACGTCCTGACTTTC. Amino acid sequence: CASSKGGFGANVLTF.

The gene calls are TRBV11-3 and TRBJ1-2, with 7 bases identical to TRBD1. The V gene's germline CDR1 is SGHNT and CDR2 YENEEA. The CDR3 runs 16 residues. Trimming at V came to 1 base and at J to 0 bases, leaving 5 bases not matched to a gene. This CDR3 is CASSLVYRGANYGYTF. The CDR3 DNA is TGTGCCAGCAGCTTAGTCTACAGGGGAGCTAACTATGGCTACACCTTC.

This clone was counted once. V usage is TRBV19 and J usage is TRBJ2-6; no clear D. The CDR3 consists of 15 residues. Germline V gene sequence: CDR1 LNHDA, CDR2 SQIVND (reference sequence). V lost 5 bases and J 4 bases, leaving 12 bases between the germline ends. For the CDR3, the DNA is TGTGCCAGTAGTCCCCTGGGTACGGGGGCCAACGTCCTGACTTTC. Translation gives CASSPLGTGANVLTF.